The table lists the clone carrying this TCR beta chain with a few counts. These data are taken from a study of T cells in Graves' hyperthyroidism and ophthalmopathy. RNA transcripts gave rise to amplified TCR beta CDR3 regions. The primer set for the first-round RT-PCR of the TCR CDR3 was HTBI. From the multiplex PCR reads, TCRdb called clonotypes with MiXCR, one entry per CDR3 protein. The sample has a few hundred thousand distinct CDR3 sequences, 15% to 20% seen once; the top ten hold about 3.5%. Germline CDR1 and CDR2: GTSNPN and SVGIG (reference sequence). V was cut by 0 bases and J by 2 bases, with 6 bases left in between. There are 13 residues in the CDR3.

This TCR came from a woman aged 40 to 55 with Graves' ophthalmopathy. Material: blood. The chain links TRBV30 to TRBJ2-3; the D call may be TRBD1 or TRBD2 (5 bases each). The CDR3 here is CAWSVGDTDTQYF. CDR3 DNA: TGTGCCTGGAGTGTGGGGGACACAGATACGCAGTATTTT. Using reference TRBV30 and TRBJ2-3 for the parts outside the CDR3, the full variable domain is SQTIHQWPATLVQPVGSPLSLECTVEGTSNPNLYWYRQAAGRGLQLLFYSVGIGQISSEVPQNLSASRPQDRQFILSSKKLLLSDSGFYLCAWSVGDTDTQYFGPGTRLTVL.